This TCR beta chain was captured in a study of blood T cell repertoires in COVID-19. Assay: immunoSEQ multiplex PCR; the TCRdb copy retains only in-frame clones and omits some. Of around 100,000 clones listed, roughly 86% were seen once; the top ten hold 7.5% to 10%. Germline CDR1 reads SGHNT; CDR2 reads YYREEE (reference sequence). There are 14 residues in the CDR3. Trimming cost V 4 bases and J 3 bases; bases outside gene matches: 4. What was sequenced was peripheral blood. This sequence joins TRBV5-4 and TRBJ1-1; 9 bases align to TRBD1. The source is a man aged 35 to 55 with active or convalescent COVID-19. CDR3 residues: CASSARDRDTEAFF. DNA of the CDR3: TGTGCCAGCAGCGCCCGGGACAGGGACACTGAAGCTTTCTTT. Full variable domain (missing parts from reference TRBV5-4 and TRBJ1-1): ETGVTQSPTHLIKTRGQQVTLRCSSQSGHNTVSWYQQALGQGPQFIFQYYREEENGRGNFPPRFSGLQFPNYSSELNVNALELDDSALYLCASSARDRDTEAFFGQGTRLTVV.